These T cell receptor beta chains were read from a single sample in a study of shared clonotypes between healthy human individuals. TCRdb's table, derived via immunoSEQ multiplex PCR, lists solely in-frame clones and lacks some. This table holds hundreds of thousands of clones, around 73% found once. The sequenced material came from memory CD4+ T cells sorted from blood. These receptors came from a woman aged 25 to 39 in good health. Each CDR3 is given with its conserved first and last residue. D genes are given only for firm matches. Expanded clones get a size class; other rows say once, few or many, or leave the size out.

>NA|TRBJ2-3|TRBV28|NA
CASTQALTDTQYF
TGTGCCAGCACCCAGGCCCTCACAGATACGCAGTATTTT
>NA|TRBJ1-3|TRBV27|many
CASSTRSKSGNTIYF
TGTGCCAGCAGTACCAGATCCAAATCTGGAAACACCATATATTTT
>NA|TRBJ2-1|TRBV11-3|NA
CASSFGSRGEQFF
TGTGCCAGCAGCTTCGGGTCAAGAGGTGAGCAGTTCTTC
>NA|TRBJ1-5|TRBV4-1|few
CASSQEWSQPQHF
TGCGCCAGCAGCCAAGAGTGGAGTCAGCCCCAGCATTTT
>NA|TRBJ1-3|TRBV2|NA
CASKGVGNTIYF
TGTGCCAGCAAGGGCGTTGGGAACACCATATATTTT
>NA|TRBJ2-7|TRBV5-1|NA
CASSFQGYYEQYF
TGCGCCAGCAGCTTTCAGGGGTATTACGAGCAGTACTTC
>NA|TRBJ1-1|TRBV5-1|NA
CASSLGGGGTEAFF
TGCGCCAGCAGCTTGGGTGGCGGAGGCACTGAAGCTTTCTTT
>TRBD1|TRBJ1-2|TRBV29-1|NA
CSVGTGGLDGYTF
TGCAGCGTGGGAACAGGGGGACTAGATGGCTACACCTTC
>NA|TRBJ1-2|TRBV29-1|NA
CSSLAPGHGGYTF
TGCAGCTCGTTAGCTCCGGGACACGGGGGCTACACCTTC
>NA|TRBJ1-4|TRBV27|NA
CASKGGGGEKLFF
TGTGCCAGCAAGGGTGGGGGTGGCGAAAAACTGTTTTTT
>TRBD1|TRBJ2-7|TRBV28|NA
CASTTGGYEQYF
TGTGCCAGCACTACAGGGGGCTACGAGCAGTACTTC
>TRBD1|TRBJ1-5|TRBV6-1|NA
CASSPRGRGNQPQHF
TGTGCCAGCAGCCCCAGGGGGCGCGGCAATCAGCCCCAGCATTTT